These 10 T cell receptor beta chains came from one sample sequenced in a study of blood T cell repertoires in COVID-19. Assay used: immunoSEQ multiplex PCR; TCRdb lists only in-frame clones, some missing. The table has about 140,000 clones, roughly 79% seen once; the top ten hold 1.9%. Sequenced material: peripheral blood. The receptors originated from a woman aged 55-69 years with acute or convalescent COVID-19.

The CDR3 protein is CASSVRLGAGTRNEQFF. DNA of the CDR3: TGTGCCAGCAGCGTACGATTAGGAGCGGGAACTAGGAATGAGCAGTTCTTC. The rearrangement uses TRBV7-9 and TRBJ2-1, with 7 bases lining up with TRBD2. V lost 5 bases to trimming and J lost 7 bases; unmatched junction nucleotides: 17. The CDR3 has 17 residues. The V gene's germline CDR1 is SEHNR and CDR2 FQNEAQ (reference sequence).

The chain joins TRBV30 to TRBJ1-2; D gene ambiguous. Germline V gene data show CDR1 as GTSNPN and CDR2 as SVGIG (reference sequence). The CDR3 extends over 10 amino acids. Trimming cost V 8 bases and J 6 bases, with 10 bases left between them. CDR3: CALEGDGYTF. In DNA form, the CDR3 reads TGTGCCCTCGAGGGAGATGGCTACACCTTC.

The V and J genes are TRBV11-3 and TRBJ1-1, with D unclear. Trimming left V 5 bases short and J 0 bases short, with 10 bases between. CDR1 and CDR2 from the germline V gene are SGHNT and YENEEA. This CDR3 comprises 14 residues. CDR3 residues: CASSRGPMNTEAFF. In DNA form, the CDR3 reads TGTGCCAGCAGCCGGGGTCCCATGAACACTGAAGCTTTCTTT. The entire variable domain, with the rest obtained from reference TRBV11-3 and TRBJ1-1, is as follows: EAGVVQSPRYKIIEKKQPVAFWCNPISGHNTLYWYLQNLGQGPELLIRYENEEAVDDSQLPKDRFSAERLKGVDSTLKIQPAELGDSAVYLCASSRGPMNTEAFFGQGTRLTVV.

CDR3 sequence: CASSPIAGGFAGELFF. CDR3 bases: TGTGCCAGCAGCCCGATAGCGGGAGGATTCGCCGGGGAGCTGTTTTTT. The rearrangement uses TRBV7-2 and TRBJ2-2, with 10 bases lining up with TRBD2. CDR1 SGHTA and CDR2 FQGNSA come from the germline V gene. V gave up 5 bases and J gave up 6 bases; unmatched junction bases: 9. The CDR3 sequence is 16 residues long.

The genes are TRBV28 and TRBJ2-7; TRBD2 is a possible D gene (6 bases). The germline V gene encodes CDR1 MDHEN and CDR2 SYDVKM. The CDR3 sequence is 11 residues long. V was shortened by 5 bases and J by 6 bases, with 8 bases between the two germline ends. The CDR3 coding sequence is TGTGCCAGCAGTACTAGCATCGAGCAGTACTTC. This encodes CASSTSIEQYF.

The chain combines TRBV29-1 with TRBJ1-1; D is perhaps TRBD1 (5 bases). The V and J ends lost 7 bases and 2 bases respectively, with 14 bases between them. The CDR3 runs 13 residues. The germline V gene has CDR1 SQVTM and CDR2 ANQGSEA. The CDR3 loop reads CSAEDTTNTEAFF. As DNA, the CDR3 is TGCAGCGCCGAGGACACTACAAACACTGAAGCTTTCTTT. The variable domain in full, completed from reference TRBV29-1 and TRBJ1-1, reads SAVISQKPSRDICQRGTSLTIQCQVDSQVTMMFWYRQQPGQSLTLIATANQGSEATYESGFVIDKFPISRPNLTFSTLTVSNMSPEDSSIYLCSAEDTTNTEAFFGQGTRLTVV.

This clone was counted a few times. V usage is TRBV10-3 and J usage is TRBJ2-1; D is perhaps TRBD1 (5 bases). V lost 6 bases to trimming and J lost 4 bases, with 7 bases between them. The CDR3 has 12 residues. CDR1 is ENHRY and CDR2 is SYGVKD in the germline V gene. CDR3 coding DNA: TGTGCCATCAGGACAGAATACAATGAGCAGTTCTTC. The encoded protein is CAIRTEYNEQFF.

This clone appeared a few times. This chain uses TRBV6-6 with TRBJ1-2; 8 positions agree with TRBD1. The ends lost 4 bases at V and 5 bases at J; junction bases unmatched: 9. Germline CDR1 and CDR2: MNHNY and SVGAGI (reference sequence). The CDR3 length is 15 residues. The CDR3 nucleotides read TGTGCCAGCAGTTCCTCCCGGGACAGGATTTATGGCTACACCTTC. This translates into CASSSSRDRIYGYTF.

This clone was seen at least ten times. The genes are TRBV5-4 and TRBJ1-1; D gene unclear. Germline loops: CDR1 SGHNT, CDR2 YYREEE (reference sequence). The CDR3 is 11 residues long. V was cut by 7 bases and J by 5 bases, with 9 bases left in between. The CDR3 nucleotides are TGTGCCAGCGGTAGTAGAACTGAAGCTTTCTTT. Protein: CASGSRTEAFF.

A remark on this clone: Other DNA sequences in the same sample also yield this CDR3. The rearrangement uses TRBV27 and TRBJ1-5; no firm D call. This CDR3 comprises 14 residues. V was shortened by 9 bases and J by 1 base, with 13 bases between the two germline ends. Germline V gives CDR1 MNHEY, CDR2 SMNVEV (reference sequence). The chain's CDR3 is CASRGRGSNQPQHF. The CDR3, as DNA: TGTGCCAGTCGAGGCCGTGGGAGCAATCAGCCCCAGCATTTT.